Presented here are 2 T cell receptor beta chains from one specimen sequenced in a study of vaccination and CD4 T cells after COVID-19. No antigen has been identified for these receptors. Cultured CD4+ T cells had their DNA profiled by the Oncomine TCR Beta short-read assay. TCRdb used MiXCR to reprocess the PCR reads, holding one entry per CDR3 protein. Of under 20,000 distinct CDR3 sequences listed, roughly 76% are singletons. The treatment was: 10-day PBMC culture with coronavirus spike peptide pools or control peptides (ViraFEST assay). Material for sequencing was CD4+ T cells from blood, cultured in vitro. The receptors were sampled from a human donor who had recovered from COVID-19.

The V and J genes are TRBV20-1 and TRBJ2-5; unclear D gene. Per the germline V gene, CDR1 is DFQATT and CDR2 is SNEGSKA (reference sequence). The length of the CDR3 is 13 residues. The ends were cut back, 6 bases at V and 2 bases at J, with 13 bases in the middle. The CDR3 DNA sequence: TGCAGTGCCTCGAAGGACCGACAAGAGACCCAGTACTTC. Translation gives CSASKDRQETQYF.

The chain uses TRBV10-1 and TRBJ2-2; D gene ambiguous. CDR3 length equals 15 residues. The germline V gene has CDR1 WNHNN and CDR2 SYGVQD (reference sequence). Trimming took off 0 bases at V and 6 bases at J, with 11 bases between the two ends. In DNA, the CDR3 is TGCGCCAGCAGTGAGTCAGGCGTCCCCCCCGGGGAGCTGTTTTTT. Its translation is CASSESGVPPGELFF.